This TCR beta chain is drawn from a study of vaccination and CD4 T cells after COVID-19 (dated by TCRdb to about 2022). Regarding the research as a whole: Convalescent patients had a positive SARS-CoV-2 result on nasal swab PCR, and of these patients, 8 or 9 had mild disease and one had severe disease. The convalescent cohort included six males and four females, with two Hispanic individuals, seven Caucasians, two Asians and one multiracial person. Participants got two doses of the Pfizer-BioNTech BNT162b2 vaccine (n=8) or two doses of the Moderna mRNA-1273 vaccine (n=2). Culture stimuli were overlapping spike peptide pools from SARS-CoV-2 and from the common cold coronaviruses HCoV-NL63, HCoV-OC43 and HCoV-229E. In under twelve COVID-19 convalescent patients and 4 infection-naive healthy vaccine recipients, researchers compared the spike-specific CD4+ TCR repertoire from before mRNA vaccination with the repertoire from after. Post-COVID blood samples from convalescent patients were collected a median of around 100 days after diagnosis, with a range of roughly 30 to 170 days. The time from the second vaccine dose to post-vaccine blood sampling had a median of around 72 days and ranged from roughly 13 to 241 days. As controls, cultures received a CEFX viral epitope pool (the positive control), an HIV-1 Nef peptide pool (the negative control), or no peptide at all.

The treatment or condition label of this sample denotes: approximately 11-day PBMC culture with coronavirus spike peptide pools or control peptides (ViraFEST assay). The study used the ViraFEST assay, which expanded antigen-specific T cells with peptide pools and then identified expanded clonotypes by TCR sequencing. Positive SARS-CoV-2 PCR tests in the convalescent patients dated from March to December 2020, before Alpha, Beta and Delta variants emerged in the United States. Around 2 million PBMCs per well were cultured in IMDM with approximately 5.5% human AB serum and approximately 10 IU/ml IL-2, plus 10 ug/ml peptide pools. Half of the culture medium was replaced with fresh IL-2-containing medium on days 3 and 7. After about 10 days of culture, CD4+ T cells were isolated by negative selection using the EasySep CD4+ T cell isolation kit. Ficoll-Paque Plus gradient centrifugation was used to isolate PBMCs from whole blood, and the isolated PBMCs were then either used fresh or cryopreserved at -140C. Culture conditions were generally each tested in triplicate wells.

This clonotype was counted between two and nine times. It lacks a known antigen. Qualities for individual bases were not recorded, and no much larger clone is one base off. Receptor libraries were prepared by PCR. DNA from cultured CD4+ T cells was subjected to TCR sequencing with the Oncomine TCR Beta short-read assay at the Johns Hopkins FTIC core. Genomic DNA was extracted from the cultured CD4+ T cells with the QIAamp micro DNA kit. Oncomine TCR Beta libraries from cultured CD4+ T cells were pooled using unique dual indexes and sequenced on an Illumina iSeq 100. Turning to the authors' computational methods: Non-productive sequences were removed, and CDR3s that did not start with C, did not end with F or W, or were shorter than 7 amino acids were discarded. The MANAFEST web application was used to identify antigen-specific clonotypes by comparing peptide-stimulated wells against reference wells and other culture wells. For a clone to be called positive, the clone needed an FDR below 0.05, an odds ratio above 5, and a productive frequency above 0.1% in at least two of three replicate wells. A clonotype counted as cross-reactive if it showed significant expansion both in the SARS-CoV-2 spike wells and in at least one common cold coronavirus spike condition. Similarity between CDR3 sequences was evaluated in R version 3.6.1 using Levenshtein distances (stringdist) and unrooted phylogenetic trees (ape). Using fastp at Q25 and MiXCR, TCRdb reprocessed the public reads and kept productive beta chains. Rows with one shared CDR3 protein collapse into an entry with the most common genes and DNA. The V and J calls were not made by the authors but by TCRdb's processing. The sample records about 20,000 distinct CDR3 sequences, approximately 56% of which are singletons. The ten biggest clones cover 8% to 9.5% of the sample.

V is shortened by 2 bases, J by 3 bases, and the region joining them spans 8 bases. The CDR1 and CDR2 encoded by the germline V gene are ENHRY and SYGVKD. The CDR3 has 14 amino acids, counting the end cysteine and phenylalanine. The CDR3 DNA has 42 bases and is translated from base 1. Broad study findings and their caveats: The median number of SARS-CoV-2-reactive clonotypes rose from around 22 after infection to roughly 40 after vaccination, but the change was not significant. Of the vaccine-specific clones in convalescent patients, 304 of 307, or nearly all, reacted only to SARS-CoV-2 spike and did not cross-react with common cold coronaviruses. Among the post-vaccine SARS-CoV-2-reactive clones in convalescent patients, a median approximately 90% showed up only after vaccination, which suggests vaccine-specific priming. The number of convalescent patients in the study was relatively small, and the study did not examine early timepoints following natural infection.

Specimen: CD4+ T cells from blood, cultured in vitro, collected after SARS-CoV-2 vaccination. The receptor was isolated from a human donor who had recovered from COVID-19. Rearrangement joined TRBV10-3 to TRBJ1-5; no D segment can be confidently identified. The CDR3 corresponds to CAISEGLTNQPQHF. The sequence in DNA is TGTGCCATCAGTGAGGGCCTCACCAATCAGCCCCAGCATTTT.